The subject of this entry is one T cell receptor beta chain. Its target is unknown. The identical CDR3 is also encoded by other nucleotide sequences in the sample. This sample was included in a study of shared clonotypes between healthy human individuals. Original processing notes: Junction-only immunoSEQ sequences carried no quality scores, so filtering differed. The assay was immunoSEQ multiplex PCR, and TCRdb's table has in-frame clones only and misses some. The V and J calls and the clone size are those of that table, but D and trimming were determined from the DNA. The sample consists of hundreds of thousands of clones, around 96% of them appearing once. Whole-study results and caveats: Larger richness was generally estimated for naive than memory subsets. The represented genetic and exposure-history diversity was limited by the small number of donors. In several donors, about 5% of naive CD4 clonotypes appeared in common.

The CDR3 loop spans 15 amino acids. From germline, CDR1 is MGHRA and CDR2 YSYEKL. V shed 0 bases, J shed 3 bases, and the junction held 4 bases outside the gene matches. Cells designated naive CD8 were CD45RO-negative and were positively selected for CCR7, with terminally differentiated effector memory CD45RA+ cells excluded. The chain recombines TRBV4-1 with TRBJ2-7, with 8 bases matching TRBD1. The sample was naive CD8+ T cells sorted from blood. The source of this sequence is a woman aged 25 to 39 in good health. For the CDR3, the DNA is TGCGCCAGCAGCCAAGACCGGGACAGGATCTACGAGCAGTACTTC. Its protein product is CASSQDRDRIYEQYF.